The T cell receptor beta chain described here comes from a study of blood T cell repertoires in COVID-19. Study processing details: Reference gene primers were amplified, and this amplification served to estimate nucleated cell counts. Using immunoSEQ multiplex PCR, the repertoire was profiled, and TCRdb retains in-frame clones only, with some absent. Clone size and the V and J calls come from that table; the DNA yielded D and trimming. The sample yields tens of thousands of clones, around 80% seen once. The CDR3 spans 13 residues. CDR1 is SGHTA and CDR2 is FQGNSA in the germline V gene. Of note for this clone: Sequence at one end of the junction differs from germline and may be a read error.

The TCR was taken from a man aged 35 to 55 with acute or convalescent COVID-19. Sequencing input: peripheral blood. The chain combines TRBV7-2 with TRBJ2-5; TRBD2 might be the D (7 bases). This CDR3 reads CASSLLFGGPRDF. CDR3 coding DNA: TGTGCCAGCAGCTTACTCTTCGGGGGGCCCCGCGACTTC.